One T cell receptor (beta chain) is described in this entry. Its antigen is undetermined. Germline CDR1 SGHTA, CDR2 FQGNSA. The CDR3 is 15 residues long. V gave up 4 bases and J gave up 6 bases; unmatched junction bases: 7. TCRdb used MiXCR to reprocess the 5' RACE reads, holding one entry per CDR3 protein. The sample has 200,000 to 300,000 distinct CDR3 sequences, about 7.1% seen once. The data originate from a study of T cells after yellow fever vaccination. General study points: The presence of abundant clonotypes contaminating from the bulk population was possible in FACS-sorted repertoires.

The sample consisted of CD4+ T cells sorted from PBMCs, taken 15 days after the yellow fever booster vaccination. This TCR was sampled from a man between 25 and 39 years old who received the YFV17D yellow fever vaccine. The gene calls are TRBV7-2 and TRBJ2-3, with 10 bases matching TRBD1. CDR3 protein: CASSSGQGTYDTQYF. The DNA of the CDR3 is TGTGCCAGCAGCTCGGGACAGGGGACGTATGATACGCAGTATTTT.